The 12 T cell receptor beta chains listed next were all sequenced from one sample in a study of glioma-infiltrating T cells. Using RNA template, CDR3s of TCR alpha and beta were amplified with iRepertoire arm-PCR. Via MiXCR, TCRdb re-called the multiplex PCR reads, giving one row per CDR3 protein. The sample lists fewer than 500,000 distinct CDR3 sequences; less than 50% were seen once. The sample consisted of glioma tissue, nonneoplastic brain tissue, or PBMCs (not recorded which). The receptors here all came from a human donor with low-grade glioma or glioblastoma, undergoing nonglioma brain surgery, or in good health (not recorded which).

This CDR3 is CASSLEARNYNSPLHF. As DNA, the CDR3 is TGTGCCAGCAGCTTAGAGGCCAGAAACTATAATTCACCCCTCCACTTT. The chain uses TRBV7-2 and TRBJ1-6; D unclear. In germline, CDR1 is SGHTA, CDR2 FQGNSA. V was clipped by 1 base and J by 3 bases, with 10 bases between them. The CDR3 totals 16 residues.

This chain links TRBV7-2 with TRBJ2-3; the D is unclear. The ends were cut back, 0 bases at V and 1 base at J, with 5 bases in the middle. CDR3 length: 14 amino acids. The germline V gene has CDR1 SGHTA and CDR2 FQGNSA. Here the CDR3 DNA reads TGTGCCAGCAGCTTAGCGGATTGCACAGATACGCAGTATTTT. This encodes CASSLADCTDTQYF.

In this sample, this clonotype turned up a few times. The CDR3 sequence: CASSPGGPHVEAFF. The CDR3, as DNA: TGTGCCAGCTCCCCCGGGGGGCCTCATGTTGAAGCTTTCTTT. The rearrangement uses TRBV18 and TRBJ1-1; a weak D match, TRBD1 (6 bases). The CDR3 spans 14 residues. The V end lost 6 bases, the J end lost 7 bases, and 18 bases lay between the germline ends. Germline-derived CDR1 and CDR2 are KGHSH and LQKENI.

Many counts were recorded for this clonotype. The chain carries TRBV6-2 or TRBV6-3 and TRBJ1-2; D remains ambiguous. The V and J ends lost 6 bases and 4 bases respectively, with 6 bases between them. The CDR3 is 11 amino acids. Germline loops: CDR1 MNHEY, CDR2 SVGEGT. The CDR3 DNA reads TGTGCCAGCAGCACCATCTATGGCTACACCTTC. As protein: CASSTIYGYTF.

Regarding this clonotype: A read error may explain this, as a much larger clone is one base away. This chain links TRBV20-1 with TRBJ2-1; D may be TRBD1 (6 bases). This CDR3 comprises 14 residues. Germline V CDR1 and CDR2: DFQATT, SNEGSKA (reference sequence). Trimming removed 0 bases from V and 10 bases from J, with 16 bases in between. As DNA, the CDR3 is TGCAGTGCTAGAGACCCCCGGACAGTTTACGAGCAGTTCTTC. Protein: CSARDPRTVYEQFF.

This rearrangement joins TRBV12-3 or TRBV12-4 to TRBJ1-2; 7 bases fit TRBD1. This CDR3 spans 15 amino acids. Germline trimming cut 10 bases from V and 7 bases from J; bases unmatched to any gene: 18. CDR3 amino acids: CATLPGQPGTGGYTF. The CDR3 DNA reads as TGTGCCACCTTGCCGGGACAGCCAGGGACCGGTGGCTACACCTTC.

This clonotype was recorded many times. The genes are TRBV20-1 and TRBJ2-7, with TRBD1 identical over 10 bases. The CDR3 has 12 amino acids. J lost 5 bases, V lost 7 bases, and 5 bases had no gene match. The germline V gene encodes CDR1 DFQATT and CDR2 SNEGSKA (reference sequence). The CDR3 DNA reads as TGCAGTGGGGACAGGGGCAGGAACGAGCAGTACTTC. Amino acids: CSGDRGRNEQYF.

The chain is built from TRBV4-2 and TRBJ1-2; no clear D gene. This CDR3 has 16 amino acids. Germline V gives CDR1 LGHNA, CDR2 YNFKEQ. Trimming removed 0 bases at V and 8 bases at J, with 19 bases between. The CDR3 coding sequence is TGTGCCAGCAGCCAAGATTCGGCGGTCCAACGTCGGGGCTACACCTTC. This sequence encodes CASSQDSAVQRRGYTF.

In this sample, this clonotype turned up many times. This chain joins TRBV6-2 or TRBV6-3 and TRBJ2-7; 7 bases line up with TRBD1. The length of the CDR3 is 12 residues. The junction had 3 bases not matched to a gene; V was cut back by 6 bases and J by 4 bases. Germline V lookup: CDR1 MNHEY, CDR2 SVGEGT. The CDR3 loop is CASSLDRYEQYF. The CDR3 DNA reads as TGTGCCAGCAGCTTGGACAGGTACGAGCAGTACTTC.

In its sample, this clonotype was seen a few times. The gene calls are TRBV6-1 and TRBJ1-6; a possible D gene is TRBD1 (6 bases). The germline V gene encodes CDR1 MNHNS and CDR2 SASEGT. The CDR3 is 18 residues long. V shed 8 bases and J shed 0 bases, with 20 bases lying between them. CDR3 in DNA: TGTGCCAGCTCCCAGAAAGGGGGGCCGAGCTCCTATAATTCACCCCTCCACTTT. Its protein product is CASSQKGGPSSYNSPLHF.

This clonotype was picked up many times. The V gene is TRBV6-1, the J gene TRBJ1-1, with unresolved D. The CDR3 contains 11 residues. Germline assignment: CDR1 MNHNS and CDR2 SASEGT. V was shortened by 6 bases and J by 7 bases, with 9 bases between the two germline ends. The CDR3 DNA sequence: TGTGCCAGCAGAAGCGAGAGTGAAGCTTTCTTT. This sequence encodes CASRSESEAFF.

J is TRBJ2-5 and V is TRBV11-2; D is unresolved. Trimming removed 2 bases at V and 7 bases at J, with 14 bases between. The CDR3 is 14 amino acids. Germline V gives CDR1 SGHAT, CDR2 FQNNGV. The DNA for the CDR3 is TGTGCCAGCAGCTTATATACAGCCCCGGGGACCCAGTACTTC. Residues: CASSLYTAPGTQYF.